Each of the 21 T cell receptor beta chains below was sequenced from the same sample in a study of cytomegalovirus exposure and HLA in healthy donors. It was with 60 Vbeta and 13 Jbeta primers that the PCR ran. The method was immunoSEQ multiplex PCR; TCRdb's version includes in-frame clones alone and lacks a portion of them. The sample includes roughly 200,000 clones, around 80% of them seen just once. Sequenced sample: PBMCs. Source of these receptors: a woman in her 30s in good health and CMV-seropositive.

V and J are TRBV19 and TRBJ1-1, with D unresolved. CDR1 is LNHDA and CDR2 is SQIVND in the germline V gene (reference sequence). The CDR3 runs to 14 residues. V lost 4 bases to trimming and J lost 6 bases, with 15 bases between them. In DNA form, the CDR3 reads TGTGCCAGTAGTAATCCGCAGGTATATCCTGAAGCTTTCTTT. The encoded protein is CASSNPQVYPEAFF.

The chain carries TRBV4-3 and TRBJ2-1, with 10 bases lining up with TRBD2. Losses at the gene ends were 0 bases for V and 1 base for J; bases not matched to a gene: 9. Germline-derived CDR1 and CDR2 are LGHNA and YSLEER. CDR3 length: 19 amino acids. CDR3 in DNA: TGCGCCAGCAGCCAAGATAGCCTAGCGGGAGTCGGGTCCTACAATGAGCAGTTCTTC. Its translation is CASSQDSLAGVGSYNEQFF.

The chain couples TRBV4-3 to TRBJ2-6, with TRBD1 as a possible D gene (5 bases). The CDR3 is made up of 16 amino acids. Looked up from germline, CDR1 is LGHNA and CDR2 is YSLEER. V lost 3 bases and J 0 bases, leaving 9 bases between the germline ends. The CDR3 DNA reads as TGCGCCAGCAGCCAGGTTCAGGGCTCTGGGGCCAACGTCCTGACTTTC. Amino acids: CASSQVQGSGANVLTF.

This clone was seen a few times. The V and J genes are TRBV29-1 and TRBJ1-5; 7 bases map to TRBD1. CDR1 and CDR2 (germline): SQVTM, ANQGSEA. This CDR3 is built from 14 residues. Germline trimming cut 4 bases from V and 3 bases from J; bases unmatched to any gene: 6. The CDR3 coding sequence is TGCAGCGTTGTCCAGGGGGGCTCCAATCAGCCCCAGCATTTT. Translated: CSVVQGGSNQPQHF.

The gene calls are TRBV5-1 and TRBJ1-4, with a tentative D call TRBD1 (6 bases). This CDR3 contains 15 residues. V was clipped by 0 bases and J by 5 bases, with 11 bases between them. Germline V gene lookup returns CDR1 SGHRS and CDR2 YFSETQ. The CDR3 here is CASSLDGQTNEKLFF. CDR3 nucleotide sequence: TGCGCCAGCAGCTTGGATGGACAGACAAATGAAAAACTGTTTTTT.

The V and J genes are TRBV4-1 and TRBJ2-1, with 13 bases fitting TRBD2. The CDR3 has 17 amino acids. Germline V gives CDR1 MGHRA, CDR2 YSYEKL. V lost 0 bases and J lost 4; bases outside the gene matches: 3. This CDR3 reads CASSQETLAGGYNEQFF. The CDR3 DNA follows: TGCGCCAGCAGCCAAGAGACACTAGCGGGGGGGTACAATGAGCAGTTCTTC.

DNA for the CDR3: TGTGCCAGCACCGACTCCATCTACGAGCAGTACTTC. Translation: CASTDSIYEQYF. The V and J genes are TRBV6-4 and TRBJ2-7; D gene ambiguous. V shed 7 bases and J shed 3 bases, with 10 bases lying between them. This CDR3 contains 12 residues. The V gene's germline CDR1 is MRHNA and CDR2 SNTAGT.

The CDR3 spells CATSRGADTYEQYF. CDR3 nucleotide sequence: TGTGCCACCAGCAGAGGAGCGGATACCTACGAGCAGTACTTC. The rearrangement uses TRBV15 and TRBJ2-7, with TRBD2 as a possible D gene (5 bases). V lost 1 base and J 2 bases, leaving 9 bases between the germline ends. Germline V lookup: CDR1 LNHNV, CDR2 YYDKDF (reference sequence). The CDR3 contains 14 residues.

The rearrangement uses TRBV30 and TRBJ2-5, with 12 bases matching TRBD1. The tail of the sequence fits TRBJ2-7 better, so the J call may be wrong. CDR3 size: 15 residues. Germline lookup yields CDR1 GTSNPN and CDR2 SVGIG (reference sequence). In nucleotides, the CDR3 is TGTGCCTGGAGTCCCCCGGGACAGGGGGCGTACGAGCAGTACTTC. Translation: CAWSPPGQGAYEQYF.

The rearrangement joins TRBV6-6 to TRBJ1-1, with no clear D. CDR1 is MNHNY and CDR2 is SVGAGI in the germline V gene (reference sequence). Trimming removed 7 bases at V and 4 bases at J, with 13 bases between. This CDR3 comprises 13 residues. In DNA, the CDR3 is TGTGCCAGCACCCTTGAGGGTCCCACTGAAGCTTTCTTT. Its translation is CASTLEGPTEAFF.

This chain joins TRBV4-3 and TRBJ1-4; 7 positions agree with TRBD1. CDR1 is LGHNA and CDR2 is YSLEER in the germline V gene. The CDR3 is made up of 13 amino acids. J was trimmed by 8 bases and V by 6 bases; bases with no gene match: 6. The CDR3 protein is CASRHRDREKLFF. The DNA for the CDR3 is TGCGCCAGCAGACACCGGGACAGAGAAAAACTGTTTTTT.

CDR3 region: CASSTNGQGSLDNEQFF. CDR3 sequence (DNA): TGTGCCAGTAGTACAAACGGACAGGGTTCTCTGGACAATGAGCAGTTCTTC. This chain links TRBV19 with TRBJ2-1; 8 bases match TRBD1. Germline V gene data show CDR1 as LNHDA and CDR2 as SQIVND (reference sequence). Trimming cost V 4 bases and J 5 bases; bases outside gene matches: 13. The CDR3 totals 17 residues.

This chain links TRBV6-4 with TRBJ1-5; D might be TRBD1 (5 bases). The CDR3 length is 11 residues. V lost 9 bases to trimming and J lost 7 bases, with 10 bases between them. Looked up from germline, CDR1 is MRHNA and CDR2 is SNTAGT. The DNA of the CDR3 is TGTGCCAGGCAGAAGGGGCAGCCCCAGCATTTT. Amino acid sequence: CARQKGQPQHF.

The rearrangement uses TRBV9 and TRBJ2-7; 12 nucleotides match TRBD2. The CDR3 has 21 amino acids. The ends lost 2 bases at V and 3 bases at J; junction bases unmatched: 21. Germline lookup yields CDR1 SGDLS and CDR2 YYNGEE. Written as DNA, the CDR3 is TGTGCCAGCAGCGTGTATGACCCGGGGGCTAGCGGGAGGGATGGGTTCTACGAGCAGTACTTC. Translated, it gives CASSVYDPGASGRDGFYEQYF.

This clone appeared once. CDR3 sequence: CSADTGVRFF. CDR3 nucleotides: TGCAGTGCCGACACAGGGGTGCGGTTCTTC. V gene TRBV20-1 combines with J gene TRBJ2-1; 7 bases are a match to TRBD1. V lost 6 bases to trimming and J lost 15 bases; unmatched junction nucleotides: 8. Germline V gene data show CDR1 as DFQATT and CDR2 as SNEGSKA (reference sequence). The CDR3 is 10 residues long.

The gene calls are TRBV30 and TRBJ2-1; 11 nucleotides line up with TRBD2. CDR1 and CDR2 (germline): GTSNPN, SVGIG (reference sequence). V gave up 1 base and J gave up 14 bases; unmatched junction bases: 10. The CDR3 length is 14 residues. CDR3 sequence reads: CAWSGLAGTGTEFF. CDR3 bases: TGTGCCTGGAGTGGACTAGCGGGAACCGGAACGGAGTTCTTC.

The genes are TRBV29-1 and TRBJ1-1; unclear D gene. There are 13 residues in the CDR3. CDR1 and CDR2 (germline): SQVTM, ANQGSEA. Trimming took off 5 bases at V and 0 bases at J, with 10 bases between the two ends. This CDR3 is CSVFDGVNTEAFF. The DNA for the CDR3 is TGCAGCGTTTTCGACGGAGTGAACACTGAAGCTTTCTTT. The whole variable domain, filled in from reference TRBV29-1 and TRBJ1-1, reads SAVISQKPSRDICQRGTSLTIQCQVDSQVTMMFWYRQQPGQSLTLIATANQGSEATYESGFVIDKFPISRPNLTFSTLTVSNMSPEDSSIYLCSVFDGVNTEAFFGQGTRLTVV.

The chain is built from TRBV29-1 and TRBJ2-2, with D possibly TRBD1 on 6 matching bases. Trimming stripped 8 bases from V and 8 bases from J, with 12 bases between. CDR1 and CDR2 from the germline V gene are SQVTM and ANQGSEA. This CDR3 has 11 residues. CDR3 in amino acids: CSYHRAGELFF. In DNA, the CDR3 is TGCAGCTATCACAGGGCAGGGGAGCTGTTTTTT.

V and J are TRBV19 and TRBJ2-7; 13 positions match TRBD2. The V gene end was trimmed by 10 bases and the J gene end by 2 bases; junction bases not matched to a gene: 11. The CDR3 contains 16 residues. Germline V gene lookup returns CDR1 LNHDA and CDR2 SQIVND (reference sequence). This CDR3 reads CATRPGTSGDPYEQYF. CDR3 DNA sequence: TGTGCCACCCGTCCCGGGACTAGCGGGGACCCCTACGAGCAGTACTTC.

This clone has more than one count but fewer than ten. This chain connects TRBV10-1 to TRBJ2-1; maybe TRBD2 (5 bases). Looked up from germline, CDR1 is WNHNN and CDR2 is SYGVQD (reference sequence). The CDR3 consists of 13 residues. V was cut by 5 bases and J by 8 bases, with 13 bases left in between. CDR3 coding DNA: TGCGCCAGCAGTAGGCCGGAAGCGGATGAGCAGTTCTTC. It translates to CASSRPEADEQFF.

A single count supports this clone. This sequence joins TRBV4-3 and TRBJ1-2, with TRBD1 as a possible D gene (5 bases). V was trimmed by 0 bases and J by 2 bases, leaving 16 bases between them. Germline V gene sequence: CDR1 LGHNA, CDR2 YSLEER. CDR3 length: 17 amino acids. CDR3 sequence (DNA): TGCGCCAGCAGCCAAGAATCAAGACAGATCTTCAACTATGGCTACACCTTC. Translated, it gives CASSQESRQIFNYGYTF.